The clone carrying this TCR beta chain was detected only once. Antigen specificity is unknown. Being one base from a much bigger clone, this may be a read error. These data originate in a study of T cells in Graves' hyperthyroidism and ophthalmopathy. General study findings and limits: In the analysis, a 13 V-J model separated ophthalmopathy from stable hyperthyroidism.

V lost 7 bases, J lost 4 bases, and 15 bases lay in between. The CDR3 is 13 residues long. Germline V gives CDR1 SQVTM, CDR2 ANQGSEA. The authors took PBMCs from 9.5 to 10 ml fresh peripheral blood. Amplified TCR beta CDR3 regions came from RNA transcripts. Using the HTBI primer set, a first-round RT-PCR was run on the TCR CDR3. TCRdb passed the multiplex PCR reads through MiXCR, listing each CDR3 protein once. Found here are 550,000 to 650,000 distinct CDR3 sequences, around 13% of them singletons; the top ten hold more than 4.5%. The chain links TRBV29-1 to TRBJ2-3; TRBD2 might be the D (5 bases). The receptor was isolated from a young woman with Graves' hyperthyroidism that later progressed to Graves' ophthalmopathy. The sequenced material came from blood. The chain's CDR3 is CSAEGRVSDTQYF. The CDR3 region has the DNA TGCAGCGCTGAGGGAAGGGTTTCAGATACGCAGTATTTT.